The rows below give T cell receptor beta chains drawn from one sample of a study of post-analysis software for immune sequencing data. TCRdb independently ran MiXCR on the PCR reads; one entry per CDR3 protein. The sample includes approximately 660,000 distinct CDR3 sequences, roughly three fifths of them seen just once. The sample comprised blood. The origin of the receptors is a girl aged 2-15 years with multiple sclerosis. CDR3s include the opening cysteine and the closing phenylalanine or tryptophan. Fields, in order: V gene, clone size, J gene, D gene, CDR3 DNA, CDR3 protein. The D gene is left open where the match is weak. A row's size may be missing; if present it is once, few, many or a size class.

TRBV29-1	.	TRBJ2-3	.	TGCAGCGTTGAAGATCTAGGGGCAGGTACGCAGTATTTT	CSVEDLGAGTQYF
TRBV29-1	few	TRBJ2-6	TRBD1	TGCAGCGTACCCGGGACAGACCCTGGGGCCAACGTCCTGACTTTC	CSVPGTDPGANVLTF
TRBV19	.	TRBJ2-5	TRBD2	TGTGCCAGTAGTATGTGGGGAAGACTAGCGGGGGGGAAGGAGACCCAGTACTTC	CASSMWGRLAGGKETQYF
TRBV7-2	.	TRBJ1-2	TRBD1	TGTGCCAGCAGCCAAATTCCAGGGGGGAACTATGGCTACACCTTC	CASSQIPGGNYGYTF
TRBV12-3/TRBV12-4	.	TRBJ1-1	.	TGTGCCAGCAGCCCCACAGAGAACACTGAAGCTTTCTTT	CASSPTENTEAFF
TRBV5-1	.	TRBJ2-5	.	TGCGCCAGCAGCTCCTTAGAGGGGCGGGGAGAGACCCAGTACTTC	CASSSLEGRGETQYF
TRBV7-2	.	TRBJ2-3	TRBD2	TGTGCCAGCAGCTTGGGAGGGGATAGCACAGATACGCAGTATTTT	CASSLGGDSTDTQYF
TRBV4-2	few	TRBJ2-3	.	TGTGCCAGCAGCCGGGACTTTACAGATACGCAGTATTTT	CASSRDFTDTQYF
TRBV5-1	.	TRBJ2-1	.	TGCGCCAGCAGCTTGCTAGGGACACCCTCGGCCAATGAGCAGTTCTTC	CASSLLGTPSANEQFF
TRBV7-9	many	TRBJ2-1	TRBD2	TGTGCCAGCAGCCCAGGACTAGCGGAGACTTCCAATGAGCAGTTCTTC	CASSPGLAETSNEQFF
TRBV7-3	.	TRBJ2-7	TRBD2	TGTGCCAGCAGCCCACGGACTAGCGGGAGGGACGAGCAGTACTTC	CASSPRTSGRDEQYF
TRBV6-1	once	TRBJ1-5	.	TGTGCCAGCAGTGAATGGGGGGGGGTCCAGCATTTT	CASSEWGGVQHF
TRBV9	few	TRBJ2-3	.	TGTGCCAGCAGCGTAGTGCCGGCCAGAGCCCTTAGCACAGATACGCAGTATTTT	CASSVVPARALSTDTQYF
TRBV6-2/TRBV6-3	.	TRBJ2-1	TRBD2	TGTGCCAGCAGTTACCCGGTAGCGGGGAACAATGAGCAGTTCTTC	CASSYPVAGNNEQFF